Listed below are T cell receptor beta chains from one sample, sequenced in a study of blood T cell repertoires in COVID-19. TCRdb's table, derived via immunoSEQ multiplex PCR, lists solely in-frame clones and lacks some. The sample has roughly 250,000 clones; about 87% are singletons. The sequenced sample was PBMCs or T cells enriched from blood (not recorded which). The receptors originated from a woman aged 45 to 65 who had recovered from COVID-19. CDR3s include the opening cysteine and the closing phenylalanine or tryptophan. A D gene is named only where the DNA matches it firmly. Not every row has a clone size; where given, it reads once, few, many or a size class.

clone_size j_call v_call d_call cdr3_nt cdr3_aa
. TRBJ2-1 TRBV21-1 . TGTGCCAGGAACCCCCCGACTAGTATCGGTTCCTACAATGAGCAGTTCTTC CARNPPTSIGSYNEQFF
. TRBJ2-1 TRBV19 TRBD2 TGTGCCAGTAGTATAGTATCTGGACCTCGGCTAGCGGGAGTCAGCTCCTACAATGAGCAGTTCTTC CASSIVSGPRLAGVSSYNEQFF
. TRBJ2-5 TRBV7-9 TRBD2 TGTGCCAGCAGCTCGCGGGGGTGGACCACGGGAGGGGAGACCCAGTACTTC CASSSRGWTTGGETQYF
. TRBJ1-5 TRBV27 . TGTGCCAGCAGAGCCGGGACAATCAATCAGCCCCAGCATTTT CASRAGTINQPQHF
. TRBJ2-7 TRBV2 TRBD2 TGTGCCAGCAGTGGGGGACTAGCGGGAGGGCCGGTACCCTACGAGCAGTACTTC CASSGGLAGGPVPYEQYF
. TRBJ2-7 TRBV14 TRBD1 TGTGCCAGCAGCCACCGGGACAGGGGCTCCTACGAGCAGTACTTC CASSHRDRGSYEQYF
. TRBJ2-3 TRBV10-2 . TGCGCCAGCCGGCCGAGGGCAGATACGCAGTATTTT CASRPRADTQYF
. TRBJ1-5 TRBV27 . TGTGCCAGCAGTTTATCAGGGGTTGGCAATCAGCCCCAGCATTTT CASSLSGVGNQPQHF
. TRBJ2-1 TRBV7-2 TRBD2 TGTGCCAGCGGAAATAGCGGGGACTACAATGAGCAGTTCTTC CASGNSGDYNEQFF
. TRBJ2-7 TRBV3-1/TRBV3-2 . TGTGCCAGCAGCCAAGGATGGGCACGTCTCTACGAGCAGTACTTC CASSQGWARLYEQYF
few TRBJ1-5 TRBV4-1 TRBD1 TGCGCCAGCAGCCAGGGACAGGAGGGCAATCAGCCCCAGCATTTT CASSQGQEGNQPQHF
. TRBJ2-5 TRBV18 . TGTGCCAGCTCACGGGCGCGCCTGGAGACCCAGTACTTC CASSRARLETQYF
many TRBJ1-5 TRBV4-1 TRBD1 TGCGCCAGCAGCCATGCCGGGACAGTAAATCAGCCCCAGCATTTT CASSHAGTVNQPQHF
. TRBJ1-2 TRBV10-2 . TGCGCCAGCAGCCCTGGCAGGATAGACTATGGCTACACCTTC CASSPGRIDYGYTF
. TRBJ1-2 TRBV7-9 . TGTGCCAGCAGCCCTACAGGCCTTTTTAGCTATGGCTACACCTTC CASSPTGLFSYGYTF
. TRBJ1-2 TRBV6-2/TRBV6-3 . TGTGCCAGCAGCCACTCGGGGTTCGGGTTGGACTATGGCTACACCTTC CASSHSGFGLDYGYTF
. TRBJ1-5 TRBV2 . TGTGCCAGCAGTGACAGGGGAATCAATCAGCCCCAGCATTTT CASSDRGINQPQHF
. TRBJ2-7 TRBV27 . TGTGCCAGCAGTTCCAACTTCGGGGGCGAGCAGTACTTC CASSSNFGGEQYF
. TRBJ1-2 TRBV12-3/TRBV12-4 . TGTGCCAGCAGTTTGAGTAACTATGGCTACACCTTC CASSLSNYGYTF
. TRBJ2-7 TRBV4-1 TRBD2 TGCGCCAGCAGCCAAGTAGCGGGGTTCTACGAGCAGTACTTC CASSQVAGFYEQYF
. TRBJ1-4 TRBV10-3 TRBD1 TGTGCCACCAGCGGGACAGAACATGAAAAACTGTTTTTT CATSGTEHEKLFF
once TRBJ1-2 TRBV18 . TGTGCCAGCTCACCCTCCCGGGGCTATGGCTACACCTTC CASSPSRGYGYTF
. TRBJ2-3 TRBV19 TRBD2 TGTGCCAGTAGTGGAGGACTAGCGGGAAGAGTAGATACGCAGTATTTT CASSGGLAGRVDTQYF
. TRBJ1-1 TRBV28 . TGTGCCAGCAGTTTACGGACACCGACTGAAGCTTTCTTT CASSLRTPTEAFF
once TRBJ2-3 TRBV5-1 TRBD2 TGCGCCAGCAGCCCCCGGACTAGCTCAGATACGCAGTATTTT CASSPRTSSDTQYF
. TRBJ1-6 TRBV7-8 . TGTGCCAGCAGCTTAAGCCGGGACTTAAATTCACCCCTCCACTTT CASSLSRDLNSPLHF
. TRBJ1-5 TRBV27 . TGTGCCAGCAGTTCCACCTCAGGGGCCCGCAATCAGCCCCAGCATTTT CASSSTSGARNQPQHF
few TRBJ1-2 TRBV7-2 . TGTGCCAGCAGTAAAGGGGTAGTGGATGGCTACACCTTC CASSKGVVDGYTF
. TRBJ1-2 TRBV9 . TGTGCCAGCAGCGTAGGACAGGCGAACTATGGCTACACCTTC CASSVGQANYGYTF
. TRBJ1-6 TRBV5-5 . TGTGCCAGCAGCTTGGGTACGGGATCACCCCTCCACTTT CASSLGTGSPLHF
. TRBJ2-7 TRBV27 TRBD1 TGTGCCAGCAAGAACAGGGGTACCTACGAGCAGTACTTC CASKNRGTYEQYF
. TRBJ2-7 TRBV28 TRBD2 TGTGCCAGCAGAACTCTAGCGGCCAACTCCTACGAGCAGTACTTC CASRTLAANSYEQYF
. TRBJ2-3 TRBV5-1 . TGCGCCAGCAGCTTGAGCAGGGGAGGCACAGATACGCAGTATTTT CASSLSRGGTDTQYF
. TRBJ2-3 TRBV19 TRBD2 TGTGCCAGTAGTACTAGCGGGAGAACAGATACGCAGTATTTT CASSTSGRTDTQYF
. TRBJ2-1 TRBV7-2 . TGTGCCAGCAGCTTACGCTCGTTACTACCGGATGAGCAGTTCTTC CASSLRSLLPDEQFF